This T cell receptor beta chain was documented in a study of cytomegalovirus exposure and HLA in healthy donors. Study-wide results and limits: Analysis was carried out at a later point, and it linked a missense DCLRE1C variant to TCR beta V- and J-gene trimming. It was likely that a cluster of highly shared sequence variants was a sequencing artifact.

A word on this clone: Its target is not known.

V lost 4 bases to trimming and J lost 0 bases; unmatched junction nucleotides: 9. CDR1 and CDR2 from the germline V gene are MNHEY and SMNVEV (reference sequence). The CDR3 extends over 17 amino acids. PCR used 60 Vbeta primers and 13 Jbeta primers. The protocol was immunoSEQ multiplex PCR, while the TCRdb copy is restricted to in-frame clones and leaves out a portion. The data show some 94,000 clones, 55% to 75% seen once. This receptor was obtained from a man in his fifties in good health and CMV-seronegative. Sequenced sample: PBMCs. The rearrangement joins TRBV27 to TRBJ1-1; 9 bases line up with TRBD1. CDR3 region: CASSSPRQGGLNTEAFF. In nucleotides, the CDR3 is TGTGCCAGCAGTTCCCCCCGACAGGGGGGATTGAACACTGAAGCTTTCTTT.